The T cell receptor beta chain described here comes from a study of cytomegalovirus exposure and HLA in healthy donors. The CDR3 is 11 residues long. V shed 7 bases and J shed 0 bases, with 6 bases lying between them. Germline V gene sequence: CDR1 DFQATT, CDR2 SNEGSKA (reference sequence). Researchers ran the PCR with 60 Vbeta and 13 Jbeta primers. Libraries were prepared by immunoSEQ multiplex PCR; TCRdb keeps only in-frame clonotypes and omits some of them. Of more than 130,000 clones in the sample, roughly 83% were seen once. This clone showed up just a few times. This clonotype was sampled from a man aged 35-49 years in good health and CMV-seropositive. Sequenced: PBMCs. The chain joins TRBV20-1 to TRBJ1-1; D ambiguous. CDR3: CSGSMNTEAFF. Written as DNA, the CDR3 is TGCAGTGGGAGCATGAACACTGAAGCTTTCTTT.